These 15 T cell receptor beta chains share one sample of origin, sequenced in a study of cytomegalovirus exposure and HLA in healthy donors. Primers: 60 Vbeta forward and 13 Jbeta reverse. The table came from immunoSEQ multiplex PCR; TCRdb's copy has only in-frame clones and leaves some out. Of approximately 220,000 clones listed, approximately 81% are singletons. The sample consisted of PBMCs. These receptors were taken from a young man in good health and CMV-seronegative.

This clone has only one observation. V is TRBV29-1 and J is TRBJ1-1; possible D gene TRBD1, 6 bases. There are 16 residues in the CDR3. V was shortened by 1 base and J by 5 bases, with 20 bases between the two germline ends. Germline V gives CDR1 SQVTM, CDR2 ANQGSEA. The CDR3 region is CSVEGPGTGLRTEAFF. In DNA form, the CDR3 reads TGCAGCGTTGAAGGTCCGGGAACAGGGTTGAGGACTGAAGCTTTCTTT.

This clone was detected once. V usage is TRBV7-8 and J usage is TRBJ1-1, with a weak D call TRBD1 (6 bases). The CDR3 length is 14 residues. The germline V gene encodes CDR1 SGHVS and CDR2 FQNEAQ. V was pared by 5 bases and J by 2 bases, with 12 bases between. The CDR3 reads CASSPGTPNTEAFF. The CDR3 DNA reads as TGTGCCAGCAGCCCTGGGACACCTAACACTGAAGCTTTCTTT. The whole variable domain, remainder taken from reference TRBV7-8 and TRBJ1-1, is GAGVSQSPRYKVAKRGQDVALRCDPISGHVSLFWYQQALGQGPEFLTYFQNEAQLDKSGLPSDRFFAERPEGSVSTLKIQRTQQEDSAVYLCASSPGTPNTEAFFGQGTRLTVV.

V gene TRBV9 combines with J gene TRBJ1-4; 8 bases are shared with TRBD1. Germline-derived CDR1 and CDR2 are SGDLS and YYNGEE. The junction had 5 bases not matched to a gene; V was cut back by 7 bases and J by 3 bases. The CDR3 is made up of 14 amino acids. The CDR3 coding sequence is TGTGCCAGCGCAGGGGGCGGATCTAATGAAAAACTGTTTTTT. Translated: CASAGGGSNEKLFF.

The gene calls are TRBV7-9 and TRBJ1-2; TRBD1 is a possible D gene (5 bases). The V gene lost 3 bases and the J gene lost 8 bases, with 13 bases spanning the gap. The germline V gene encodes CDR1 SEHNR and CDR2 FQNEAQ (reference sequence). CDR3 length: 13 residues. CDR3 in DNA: TGTGCCAGCAGCTTGGGGTCGACAGCCGGCTACACCTTC. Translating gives CASSLGSTAGYTF.

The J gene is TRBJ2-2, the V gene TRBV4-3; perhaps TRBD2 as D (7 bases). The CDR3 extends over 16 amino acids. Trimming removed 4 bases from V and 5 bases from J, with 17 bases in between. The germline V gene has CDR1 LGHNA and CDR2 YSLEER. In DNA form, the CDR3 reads TGCGCCAGCAGCCTGGGTAGGGGGGGGGCTACCGGGGAGCTGTTTTTT. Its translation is CASSLGRGGATGELFF.

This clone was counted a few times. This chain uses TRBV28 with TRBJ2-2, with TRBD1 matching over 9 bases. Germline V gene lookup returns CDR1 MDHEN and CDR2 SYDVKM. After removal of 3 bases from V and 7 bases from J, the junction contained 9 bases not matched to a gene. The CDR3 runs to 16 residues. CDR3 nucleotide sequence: TGTGCCAGCAGTTTGGCACAGGGGGCGCGTTACGGGGAGCTGTTTTTT. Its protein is CASSLAQGARYGELFF.

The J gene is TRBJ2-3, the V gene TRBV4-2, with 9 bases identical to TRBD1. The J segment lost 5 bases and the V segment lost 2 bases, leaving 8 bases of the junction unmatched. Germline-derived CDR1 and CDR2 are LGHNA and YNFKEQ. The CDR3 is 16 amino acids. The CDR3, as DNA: TGTGCCAGCAGCCAACCTGAGACAGGGGGAATAGATACGCAGTATTTT. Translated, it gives CASSQPETGGIDTQYF.

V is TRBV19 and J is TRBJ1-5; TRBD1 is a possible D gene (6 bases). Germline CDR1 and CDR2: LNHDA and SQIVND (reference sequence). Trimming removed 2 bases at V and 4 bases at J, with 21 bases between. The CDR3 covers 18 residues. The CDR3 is CASSIPLDRYPSNQPQHF. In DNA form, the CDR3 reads TGTGCCAGTAGTATACCCCTGGACAGATACCCGTCAAATCAGCCCCAGCATTTT.

DNA of the CDR3: TGTGCCAGCAGCGAGGTCCTCTCTGGAAACACCATATATTTT. Protein sequence: CASSEVLSGNTIYF. The rearrangement links TRBV28 to TRBJ1-3; D remains unclear. This CDR3 contains 14 residues. V shed 6 bases and J shed 0 bases, with 9 bases lying between them. Germline loops: CDR1 MDHEN, CDR2 SYDVKM.

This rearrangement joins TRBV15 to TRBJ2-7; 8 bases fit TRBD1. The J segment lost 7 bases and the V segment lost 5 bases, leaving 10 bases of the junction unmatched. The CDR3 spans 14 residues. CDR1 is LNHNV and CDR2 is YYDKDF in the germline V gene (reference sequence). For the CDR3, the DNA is TGTGCCACCAGCGGTAGGACAGGGACGGGAGAGCAGTACTTC. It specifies CATSGRTGTGEQYF. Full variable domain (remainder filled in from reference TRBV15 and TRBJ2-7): DAMVIQNPRYQVTQFGKPVTLSCSQTLNHNVMYWYQQKSSQAPKLLFHYYDKDFNNEADTPDNFQSRRPNTSFCFLDIRSPGLGDTAMYLCATSGRTGTGEQYFGPGTRLTVT.

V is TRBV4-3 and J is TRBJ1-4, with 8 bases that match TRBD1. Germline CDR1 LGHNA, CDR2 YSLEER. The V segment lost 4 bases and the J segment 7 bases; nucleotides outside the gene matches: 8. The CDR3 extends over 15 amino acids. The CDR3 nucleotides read TGCGCCAGCAGCCCCAGAAACAGGGGGAGTGAAAAACTGTTTTTT. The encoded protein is CASSPRNRGSEKLFF.

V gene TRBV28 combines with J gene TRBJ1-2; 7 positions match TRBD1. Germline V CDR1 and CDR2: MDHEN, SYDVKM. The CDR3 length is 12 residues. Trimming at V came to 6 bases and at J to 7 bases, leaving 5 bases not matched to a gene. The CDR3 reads CASSKDRVGYTF. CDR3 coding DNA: TGTGCCAGCAGCAAAGACAGGGTTGGCTACACCTTC.

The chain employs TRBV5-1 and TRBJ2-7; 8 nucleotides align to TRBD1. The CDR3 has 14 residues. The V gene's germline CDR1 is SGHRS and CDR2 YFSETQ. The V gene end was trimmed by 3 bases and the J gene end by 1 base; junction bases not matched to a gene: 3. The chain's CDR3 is CASSYRTGSYEQYF. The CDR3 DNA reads TGCGCCAGCAGCTATAGGACAGGGTCCTACGAGCAGTACTTC.

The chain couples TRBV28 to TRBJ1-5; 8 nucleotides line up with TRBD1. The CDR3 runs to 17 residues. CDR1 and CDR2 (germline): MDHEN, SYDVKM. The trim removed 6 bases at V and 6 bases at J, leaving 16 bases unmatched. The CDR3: CASRHRGTGKNFQPQHF. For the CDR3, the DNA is TGTGCCAGCAGGCACCGCGGGACAGGCAAAAATTTTCAGCCCCAGCATTTT.

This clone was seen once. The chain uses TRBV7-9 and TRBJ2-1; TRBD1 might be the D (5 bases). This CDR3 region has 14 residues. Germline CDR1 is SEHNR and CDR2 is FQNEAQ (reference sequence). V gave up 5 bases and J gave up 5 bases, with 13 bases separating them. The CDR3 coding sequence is TGTGCCAGCAGCCTCAGAGACAGAGACAATGAGCAGTTCTTC. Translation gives CASSLRDRDNEQFF.